This T cell receptor (beta chain) originates from a study of shared clonotypes between healthy human individuals. Donors included only healthy HIV-negative adults lacking recent acute infections or vaccinations. Profiled with immunoSEQ multiplex PCR; TCRdb holds only in-frame clones, not every one. The sample has under 1,100,000 clones; approximately 72% are singletons. Sequencing input: memory CD4+ T cells sorted from blood. This sample's subset: CD45RA-negative fraction. This clonotype was obtained from a man between 18 and 29 years old in good health.

The CDR3 sequence is CASSRQGYYEQFF. CDR3 DNA: TGTGCCAGTAGTAGACAGGGTTACTATGAGCAGTTCTTC. This rearrangement joins TRBV19 to TRBJ2-1, with 7 nucleotides matching TRBD1. Trimming removed 4 bases from V and 8 bases from J; junction bases left unmatched: 5. The CDR3 extends over 13 amino acids. Germline CDR1 and CDR2: LNHDA and SQIVND (reference sequence).